What follows are 27 T cell receptor beta chains derived from one specimen sequenced in a study of OX40 agonist ivuxolimab in advanced cancers. The repertoire was sequenced with immunoSEQ multiplex PCR; TCRdb's copy has only in-frame clones and lacks some. The data hold some 37,000 clones, with 88% observed a single time. The material sequenced was CD4+ or CD8+ T cells sorted from blood, taken in a trial of the OX40 agonist ivuxolimab. The receptors were sampled from an adult with an advanced solid tumor such as melanoma, head and neck, liver or kidney cancer.

The chain carries TRBV27 and TRBJ1-2; TRBD1 might be the D (6 bases). Germline V gene lookup returns CDR1 MNHEY and CDR2 SMNVEV (reference sequence). This CDR3 has 15 amino acids. V gave up 5 bases and J gave up 7 bases, with 20 bases separating them. CDR3 sequence reads: CASSPGHLTWAGYTF. The CDR3 region has the DNA TGTGCCAGCAGTCCGGGACACCTCACGTGGGCTGGCTACACCTTC.

The chain employs TRBV15 and TRBJ2-1, with TRBD1 identical over 12 bases. Germline V gene data show CDR1 as LNHNV and CDR2 as YYDKDF (reference sequence). Trimming took 6 bases from V and 8 from J; bases not matched to a gene: 5. The CDR3 length is 14 residues. CDR3 residues: CATSTGTGGYEQFF. CDR3 sequence (DNA): TGTGCCACCAGTACCGGGACAGGGGGCTATGAGCAGTTCTTC.

The chain carries TRBV2 and TRBJ2-5; D is possibly TRBD2 (5 bases). The CDR3 is made up of 13 amino acids. CDR1 is SNHLY, CDR2 FYNNEI, per germline. The V end lost 6 bases, the J end lost 1 base, and 9 bases lay between the germline ends. Written as DNA, the CDR3 is TGTGCCAGCAGCGGGGAGTTCCAAGAGACCCAGTACTTC. Translated: CASSGEFQETQYF.

Only a few counts were recorded for this clone. The chain recombines TRBV5-5 with TRBJ2-5, with 8 bases identical to TRBD1. With 6 bases clipped from V and 7 bases from J, the junction kept 14 bases outside the gene matches. CDR1 SGHKS and CDR2 YYEKEE come from the germline V gene (reference sequence). The CDR3 runs 15 residues. The CDR3 nucleotides are TGTGCCAGCAACCGATTGGACAGGGAAGTCGTGACCCAGTACTTC. Amino acids: CASNRLDREVVTQYF.

The rearrangement links TRBV19 to TRBJ2-1, with a tentative D call TRBD2 (6 bases). With 3 bases removed from V and 7 bases from J, the gap between germline ends came to 16 bases. CDR3 length: 15 amino acids. The germline V gene has CDR1 LNHDA and CDR2 SQIVND (reference sequence). For the CDR3, the DNA is TGTGCCAGTAGTATTGTGACTAGTTTTGTTAATGAGCAGTTCTTC. It is translated as CASSIVTSFVNEQFF. Combining the CDR3 with reference TRBV19 and TRBJ2-1 gives the whole variable domain DGGITQSPKYLFRKEGQNVTLSCEQNLNHDAMYWYRQDPGQGLRLIYYSQIVNDFQKGDIAEGYSVSREKKESFPLTVTSAQKNPTAFYLCASSIVTSFVNEQFFGPGTRLTVL.

This chain joins TRBV4-2 and TRBJ2-1; TRBD2 might be the D (6 bases). V was shortened by 0 bases and J by 9 bases, with 18 bases between the two germline ends. The CDR3 runs 16 residues. Per the germline V gene, CDR1 is LGHNA and CDR2 is YNFKEQ. CDR3 DNA: TGTGCCAGCAGCCAAGATGTTAGCGACCTGGGGGGTGAGCAGTTCTTC. This translates into CASSQDVSDLGGEQFF.

This chain connects TRBV4-1 to TRBJ1-2; D uncertain. Germline V gene sequence: CDR1 MGHRA, CDR2 YSYEKL. This CDR3 is 16 amino acids long. The V end lost 0 bases, the J end lost 3 bases, and 14 bases lay between the germline ends. The CDR3 coding sequence is TGCGCCAGCAGCCAAGAATCCCCGGGCGGGGACTATGGCTACACCTTC. It translates to CASSQESPGGDYGYTF.

This clone was detected once. The chain links TRBV28 to TRBJ2-2; TRBD2 matches 10 bases. Germline V CDR1 and CDR2: MDHEN, SYDVKM. The CDR3 is 18 residues long. Losses at the gene ends were 9 bases for V and 3 bases for J; bases not matched to a gene: 16. This CDR3 is CASYLSGLAGAYTGELFF. The CDR3 DNA is TGTGCCAGTTATTTAAGCGGGCTAGCGGGAGCGTACACCGGGGAGCTGTTTTTT.

The CDR3 spells CASSPTDRGGTEAFF. The CDR3 nucleotides are TGTGCCAGCTCACCAACCGACAGGGGTGGGACTGAAGCTTTCTTT. This chain uses TRBV18 with TRBJ1-1; 8 positions match TRBD1. Trimming cost V 2 bases and J 5 bases; bases outside gene matches: 7. The CDR3 runs 15 residues. CDR1 KGHSH and CDR2 LQKENI come from the germline V gene.

This clone is termed medium-sized. The rearrangement links TRBV2 to TRBJ2-7, with TRBD1 matching over 10 bases. Germline V gene data show CDR1 as SNHLY and CDR2 as FYNNEI. V shed 2 bases and J 7 bases; nucleotides not matched to a gene: 5. CDR3 size: 14 residues. The CDR3 loop reads CASSERDRGQEQYF. The CDR3 bases are TGTGCCAGCAGTGAACGAGACAGGGGGCAAGAGCAGTACTTC.

This chain connects TRBV14 to TRBJ2-7; 9 bases agree with TRBD1. The CDR3 extends over 13 amino acids. V trimming: 4 bases; J trimming: 7 bases; junction bases outside the gene matches: 5. CDR1 is SGHDN, CDR2 FVKESK, per germline. The CDR3: CASSLWTGVEQYF. CDR3 DNA sequence: TGTGCCAGCAGCCTGTGGACAGGGGTAGAGCAGTACTTC.

The gene calls are TRBV19 and TRBJ1-1; 10 bases are shared with TRBD1. The J segment lost 1 base and the V segment lost 5 bases, leaving 4 bases of the junction unmatched. The CDR3 covers 15 residues. Germline-derived CDR1 and CDR2 are LNHDA and SQIVND (reference sequence). This CDR3 is CASSPWDRGNTEAFF. In DNA, the CDR3 is TGTGCCAGTAGTCCGTGGGACAGGGGGAACACTGAAGCTTTCTTT.

DNA for the CDR3: TGTGCCACTAAATCCATCGGAGTTCTAGCTTTCTTT. Translated, it gives CATKSIGVLAFF. The chain carries TRBV6-5 and TRBJ1-1, with D hard to call. V lost 10 bases to trimming and J lost 10 bases, with 19 bases between them. The V gene's germline CDR1 is MNHEY and CDR2 SVGAGI. This CDR3 contains 12 residues.

The rearrangement joins TRBV27 to TRBJ2-7, with 9 nucleotides matching TRBD1. The germline V gene encodes CDR1 MNHEY and CDR2 SMNVEV (reference sequence). The V and J ends lost 5 bases and 4 bases, in that order; junction bases with no gene match: 6. This CDR3 has 14 residues. The CDR3 bases are TGTGCCAGCAGTAGGACAGGGGTATTGTACGAGCAGTACTTC. It specifies CASSRTGVLYEQYF.

The rearrangement uses TRBV9 and TRBJ2-6; D uncertain. There are 16 residues in the CDR3. Per germline, CDR1 SGDLS and CDR2 YYNGEE. The V end was cut by 4 bases, the J end by 4 bases, with 15 bases between. CDR3 residues: CASSPWTGGGANVLTF. Written as DNA, the CDR3 is TGTGCCAGCAGCCCCTGGACGGGCGGCGGGGCCAACGTCCTGACTTTC.

The V call is TRBV6-5, the J call TRBJ2-7; 11 bases line up with TRBD2. Trimming took 0 bases from V and 0 from J; bases not matched to a gene: 1. CDR3 length equals 16 residues. Germline CDR1 is MNHEY and CDR2 is SVGAGI. This CDR3 is CASSYSTSGTSYEQYF. The CDR3 DNA reads TGTGCCAGCAGTTACTCGACTAGCGGGACCTCCTACGAGCAGTACTTC.

The chain links TRBV9 to TRBJ2-1, with 10 bases that match TRBD2. Germline V gene sequence: CDR1 SGDLS, CDR2 YYNGEE. The CDR3 sequence is 16 residues long. The V gene end was trimmed by 4 bases and the J gene end by 4 bases; junction bases not matched to a gene: 8. The CDR3 region has the DNA TGTGCCAGCAGCTTAGCCGGGACTAGCGCTTACAATGAGCAGTTCTTC. This sequence encodes CASSLAGTSAYNEQFF.

The rearrangement links TRBV11-2 to TRBJ2-2; D unresolved. V dropped 3 bases and J dropped 2 bases, with 4 bases sitting between them. The CDR3 has 13 residues. Germline CDR1 and CDR2: SGHAT and FQNNGV. CDR3 loop: CASSFINTGELFF. The CDR3 DNA sequence: TGTGCCAGCAGCTTCATTAACACCGGGGAGCTGTTTTTT.

This clone occurred a few times. The chain has TRBV13 and TRBJ2-7; 10 bases fit TRBD1. The CDR3 is 15 amino acids. CDR1 and CDR2 (germline): PRHDT, FYEKMQ (reference sequence). Trimming removed 4 bases from V and 2 bases from J; junction bases left unmatched: 5. The DNA of the CDR3 is TGTGCCAGCAGCTCAACCGGGACAGGGGCCTACGAGCAGTACTTC. This translates into CASSSTGTGAYEQYF.

This clone is large by share. This chain joins TRBV27 and TRBJ2-7; 7 nucleotides agree with TRBD1. The CDR3 consists of 14 residues. Looked up from germline, CDR1 is MNHEY and CDR2 is SMNVEV (reference sequence). The J segment lost 2 bases and the V segment lost 5 bases, leaving 6 bases of the junction unmatched. The CDR3 DNA follows: TGTGCCAGCAGTGGACAGGATTCGGCCTACGAGCAGTACTTC. Its translation: CASSGQDSAYEQYF.

V usage is TRBV7-8 and J usage is TRBJ2-5; 7 bases line up with TRBD1. The germline gives CDR1 SGHVS, CDR2 FQNEAQ. Trimming cost V 2 bases and J 5 bases; bases outside gene matches: 8. The CDR3 consists of 15 residues. CDR3 loop: CASSLRQGPSETQYF. The CDR3 bases are TGTGCCAGCAGCTTACGACAGGGACCCTCGGAGACCCAGTACTTC.

The chain combines TRBV5-1 with TRBJ2-7, with 7 bases fitting TRBD1. This CDR3 contains 17 residues. Per the germline V gene, CDR1 is SGHRS and CDR2 is YFSETQ. V lost 0 bases, J lost 6 bases, and 15 bases stayed unmatched. CDR3 nucleotide sequence: TGCGCCAGCAGCTTGGCAGGGGGTCGGGACATAGCATTCGAGCAGTACTTC. Residues: CASSLAGGRDIAFEQYF.

The rearrangement links TRBV2 to TRBJ2-7; D unresolved. The germline V gene encodes CDR1 SNHLY and CDR2 FYNNEI. This CDR3 contains 19 residues. With 11 bases removed from V and 0 bases from J, the gap between germline ends came to 32 bases. The CDR3 nucleotides read TGTGCCTGCTTTTTCGTAAGACCCGCCACTCGCGAAATCTCCTACGAGCAGTACTTC. Protein product: CACFFVRPATREISYEQYF.

This clone has a single count. The V call is TRBV7-9, the J call TRBJ2-5; 14 nucleotides agree with TRBD2. CDR1 is SEHNR and CDR2 is FQNEAQ in the germline V gene (reference sequence). This CDR3 region has 17 residues. V was pared by 1 base and J by 4 bases, with 5 bases of the junction left unmatched. CDR3 amino acids: CASSLGGTSGSGETQYF. The DNA of the CDR3 is TGTGCCAGCAGCTTAGGTGGGACTAGCGGGAGCGGAGAGACCCAGTACTTC.

The chain links TRBV12-1 to TRBJ1-5. TRBV12-1 is termed a pseudogene. The CDR3 covers 14 residues. CDR3 coding DNA: TGTGCCAGCAAAGGGGGGCAGGGCAATCAGCCCCAGCATTTT. Protein: CASKGGQGNQPQHF.

In this sample, this clone turned up a few times. The chain has TRBV7-3 and TRBJ2-5, with D perhaps matching TRBD2 (6 bases). The CDR3 is made up of 14 amino acids. V lost 3 bases to trimming and J lost 2 bases, with 10 bases between them. CDR1 is SGHTA, CDR2 FQGTGA, per germline. CDR3 sequence (DNA): TGTGCCAGCAGCTTGGGGGGATCTCAAGAGACCCAGTACTTC. This translates into CASSLGGSQETQYF.

This clone was detected only once. The chain combines TRBV5-4 with TRBJ1-5; 10 nucleotides align to TRBD1. The germline CDR1 and CDR2 sequences are SGHNT and YYREEE (reference sequence). The CDR3 has 13 residues. V shed 2 bases and J 8 bases; nucleotides not matched to a gene: 1. The CDR3 sequence is CASSFGQGEPQHF. Here the CDR3 DNA reads TGTGCCAGCAGCTTCGGACAGGGGGAGCCCCAGCATTTT. The full variable domain, its missing parts supplied by reference TRBV5-4 and TRBJ1-5, is ETGVTQSPTHLIKTRGQQVTLRCSSQSGHNTVSWYQQALGQGPQFIFQYYREEENGRGNFPPRFSGLQFPNYSSELNVNALELDDSALYLCASSFGQGEPQHFGDGTRLSIL.